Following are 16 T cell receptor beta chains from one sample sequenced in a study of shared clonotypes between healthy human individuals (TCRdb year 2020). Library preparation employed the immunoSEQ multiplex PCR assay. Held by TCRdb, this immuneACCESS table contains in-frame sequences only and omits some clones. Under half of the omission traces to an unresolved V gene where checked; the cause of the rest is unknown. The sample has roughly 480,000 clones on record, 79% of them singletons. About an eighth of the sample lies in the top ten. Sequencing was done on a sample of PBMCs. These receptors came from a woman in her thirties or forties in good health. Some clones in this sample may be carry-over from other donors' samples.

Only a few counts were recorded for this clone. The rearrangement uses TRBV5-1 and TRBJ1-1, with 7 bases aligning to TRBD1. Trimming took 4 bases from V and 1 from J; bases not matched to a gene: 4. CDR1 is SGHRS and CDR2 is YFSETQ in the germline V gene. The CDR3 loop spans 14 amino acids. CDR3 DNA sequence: TGCGCCAGCAGCACCGGACAGGCGAACACTGAAGCTTTCTTT. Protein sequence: CASSTGQANTEAFF.

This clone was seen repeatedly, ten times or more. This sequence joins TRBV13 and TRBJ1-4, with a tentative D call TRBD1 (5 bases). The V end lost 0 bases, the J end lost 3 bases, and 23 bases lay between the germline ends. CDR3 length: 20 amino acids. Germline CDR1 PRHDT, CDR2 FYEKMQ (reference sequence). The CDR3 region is CASSLGGGIFGSASNEKLFF. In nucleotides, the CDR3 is TGTGCCAGCAGCTTAGGTGGGGGGATTTTCGGATCGGCGTCTAATGAAAAACTGTTTTTT.

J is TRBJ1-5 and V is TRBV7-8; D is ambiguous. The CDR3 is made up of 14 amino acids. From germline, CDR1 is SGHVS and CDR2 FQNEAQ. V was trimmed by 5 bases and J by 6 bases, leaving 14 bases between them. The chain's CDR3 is CASSMTEWGQPQHF. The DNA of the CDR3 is TGTGCCAGCAGCATGACCGAGTGGGGTCAGCCCCAGCATTTT.

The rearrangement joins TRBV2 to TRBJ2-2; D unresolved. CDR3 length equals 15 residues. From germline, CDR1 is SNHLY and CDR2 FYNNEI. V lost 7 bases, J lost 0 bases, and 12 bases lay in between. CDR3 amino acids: CASTNTGPNTGELFF. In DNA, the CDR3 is TGTGCCAGCACCAACACCGGGCCGAACACCGGGGAGCTGTTTTTT.

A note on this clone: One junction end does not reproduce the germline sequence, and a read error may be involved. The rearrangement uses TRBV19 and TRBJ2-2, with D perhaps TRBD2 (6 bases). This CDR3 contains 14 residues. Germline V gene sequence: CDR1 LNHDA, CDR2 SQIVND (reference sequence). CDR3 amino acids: CASSLERGGGELFF. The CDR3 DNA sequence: TGTGCCAGTAGTCTAGAAAGGGGAGGCGGGGAGCTGTTTTTT.

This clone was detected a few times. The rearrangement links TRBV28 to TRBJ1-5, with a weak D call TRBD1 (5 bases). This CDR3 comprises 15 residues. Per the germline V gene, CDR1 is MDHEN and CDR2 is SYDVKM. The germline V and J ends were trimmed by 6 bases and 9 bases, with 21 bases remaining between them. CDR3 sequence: CASRQDTELLGPQHF. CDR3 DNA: TGTGCCAGCAGACAGGACACGGAACTCCTAGGGCCCCAGCATTTT.

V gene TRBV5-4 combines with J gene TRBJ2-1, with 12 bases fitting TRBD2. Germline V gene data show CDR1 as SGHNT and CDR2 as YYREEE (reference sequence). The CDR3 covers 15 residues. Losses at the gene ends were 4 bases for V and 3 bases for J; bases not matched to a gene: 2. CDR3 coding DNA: TGTGCCAGCAGCCGGACTAGCGGGATCTACAATGAGCAGTTCTTC. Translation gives CASSRTSGIYNEQFF.

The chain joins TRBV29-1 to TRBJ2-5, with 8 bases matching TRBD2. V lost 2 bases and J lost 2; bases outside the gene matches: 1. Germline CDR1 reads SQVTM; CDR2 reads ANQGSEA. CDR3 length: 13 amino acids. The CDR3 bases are TGCAGCGTTGAATCGGGAGGGCAAGAGACCCAGTACTTC. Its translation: CSVESGGQETQYF.

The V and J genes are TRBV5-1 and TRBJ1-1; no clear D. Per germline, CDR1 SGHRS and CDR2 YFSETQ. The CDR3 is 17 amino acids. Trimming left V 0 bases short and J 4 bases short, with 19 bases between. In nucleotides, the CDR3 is TGCGCCAGCAGCTTGGTGGCGGGAACACACCGGGGCACTGAAGCTTTCTTT. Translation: CASSLVAGTHRGTEAFF.

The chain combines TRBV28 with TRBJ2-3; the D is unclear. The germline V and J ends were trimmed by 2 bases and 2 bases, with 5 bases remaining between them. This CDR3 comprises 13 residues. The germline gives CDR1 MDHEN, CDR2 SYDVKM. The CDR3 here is CASSLEFTDTQYF. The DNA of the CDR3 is TGTGCCAGCAGTTTAGAATTCACAGATACGCAGTATTTT.

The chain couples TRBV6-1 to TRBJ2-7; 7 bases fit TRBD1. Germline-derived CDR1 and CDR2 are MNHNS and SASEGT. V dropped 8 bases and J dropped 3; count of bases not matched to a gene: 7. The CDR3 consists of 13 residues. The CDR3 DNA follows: TGTGCCAGCGCGAGACAGGGAAACTACGAGCAGTACTTC. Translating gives CASARQGNYEQYF.

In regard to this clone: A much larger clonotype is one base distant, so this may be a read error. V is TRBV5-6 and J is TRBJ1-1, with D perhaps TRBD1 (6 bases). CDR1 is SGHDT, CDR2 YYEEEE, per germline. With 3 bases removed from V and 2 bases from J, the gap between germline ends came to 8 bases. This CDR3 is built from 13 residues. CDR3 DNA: TGTGCCAGCAGCTGGGGACACAACACTGAAGCTTTCTTT. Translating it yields CASSWGHNTEAFF. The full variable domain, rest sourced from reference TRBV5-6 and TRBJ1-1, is DAGVTQSPTHLIKTRGQQVTLRCSPKSGHDTVSWYQQALGQGPQFIFQYYEEEERQRGNFPDRFSGHQFPNYSSELNVNALLLGDSALYLCASSWGHNTEAFFGQGTRLTVV.

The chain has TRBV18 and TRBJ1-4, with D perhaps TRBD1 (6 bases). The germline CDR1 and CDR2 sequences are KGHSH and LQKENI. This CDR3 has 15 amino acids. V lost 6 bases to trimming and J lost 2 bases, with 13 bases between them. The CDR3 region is CASSLYRATNEKLFF. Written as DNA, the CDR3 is TGTGCCAGCTCGCTGTACAGGGCCACTAATGAAAAACTGTTTTTT.

Here the CDR3 DNA reads TGTGCCAGCAGACTAGCGGGAGGAGAGACCCAGTACTTC. This sequence encodes CASRLAGGETQYF. This sequence joins TRBV28 and TRBJ2-5; 12 nucleotides line up with TRBD2. This CDR3 comprises 13 residues. CDR1 MDHEN and CDR2 SYDVKM come from the germline V gene. J gave up 4 bases and V 6 bases, and 0 bases lay outside the gene matches. Variable domain in full (rest from reference TRBV28 and TRBJ2-5): DVKVTQSSRYLVKRTGEKVFLECVQDMDHENMFWYRQDPGLGLRLIYFSYDVKMKEKGDIPEGYSVSREKKERFSLILESASTNQTSMYLCASRLAGGETQYFGPGTRLLVL.

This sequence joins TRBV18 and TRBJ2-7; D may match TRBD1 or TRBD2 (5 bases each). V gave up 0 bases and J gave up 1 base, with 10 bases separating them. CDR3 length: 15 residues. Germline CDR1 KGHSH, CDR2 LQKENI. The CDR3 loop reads CASSPPRGRSYEQYF. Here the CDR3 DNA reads TGTGCCAGCTCACCACCGAGGGGAAGGTCCTACGAGCAGTACTTC.

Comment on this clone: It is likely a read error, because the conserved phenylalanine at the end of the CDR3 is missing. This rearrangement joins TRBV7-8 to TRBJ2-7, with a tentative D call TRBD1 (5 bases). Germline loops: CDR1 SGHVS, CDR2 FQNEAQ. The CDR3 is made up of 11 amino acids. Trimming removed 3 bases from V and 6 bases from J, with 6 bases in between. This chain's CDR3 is CASSLQGEQYL. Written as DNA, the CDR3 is TGTGCCAGCAGCTTGCAGGGCGAGCAGTACCTC.